The 2 T cell receptor beta chains below come from one sample, sequenced in a study of T cells expressing NK-cell markers. Reanalyzing the 5' RACE reads, TCRdb keeps one entry per CDR3 protein, without DNA. The sample totals a few hundred thousand distinct CDR3 sequences; its top ten clones hold 4% to 6.5%. The specimen sequenced was blood T cells: a sorted CD56 or NKG2C T cell subset, CD4+ or CD8+ T cells, or bulk PBMC T cells (not recorded which). The receptor source for this set is a man between 18 and 69 years old in good health.

The J gene is TRBJ2-1, the V gene TRBV11-2; the D call of TRBD2 rests on TCRdb alone, since no DNA is present to check it. Per germline, CDR1 SGHAT and CDR2 FQNNGV. The CDR3 runs 15 residues. The CDR3: CASSLGRTSGGEQFF.

The gene calls are TRBV2 and TRBJ2-3; TCRdb outputs TRBD1, but without DNA this stays unchecked. This CDR3 region has 16 residues. CDR1 is SNHLY, CDR2 FYNNEI, per germline. This CDR3 reads CASSFPPSGMTDTQYF.